What follows describes a single T cell receptor beta chain. The ends were cut back, 4 bases at V and 4 bases at J, with 14 bases in the middle. Germline V gene lookup returns CDR1 SGDLS and CDR2 YYNGEE. The CDR3 sequence is 15 residues long. Source study methods: Counts of nucleated cells, estimated from reference gene primer amplification, were obtained. The repertoire was sequenced with immunoSEQ multiplex PCR; TCRdb's copy has only in-frame clones and lacks some. For V, J and clone size, that table is used; D and trimming come from the DNA. This table holds some 190,000 clones, around 80% found once. This entry comes from a study of blood T cell repertoires in COVID-19. Study background: The study drew acute and convalescent COVID-19 samples from the United States, Italy and Spain. T cells, B-cell-depleted T cells, or PBMCs provided the cDNA or gDNA that served as material.

V is TRBV9 and J is TRBJ1-4; unclear D gene. This TCR came from a human donor in a cohort sampled during active COVID-19. The specimen was peripheral blood. CDR3: CASSPEGRNNEKLFF. The CDR3 DNA reads TGTGCCAGCAGCCCGGAGGGCCGGAATAATGAAAAACTGTTTTTT.